The clone carrying this T cell receptor (beta chain) appeared a few times. Its antigen is undetermined. TCRdb reprocessed the 5' RACE reads with MiXCR, giving one entry per CDR3 protein. The sample includes tens of thousands of distinct CDR3 sequences, roughly 30% of them seen just once. CDR3 length: 17 amino acids. CDR1 is SGHRS and CDR2 is YFSETQ in the germline V gene. Germline trimming cut 2 bases from V and 9 bases from J; bases unmatched to any gene: 17. The sample originates from a study of CD8 T cells in ankylosing spondylitis. Study-wide results and limits: A motif of 7 to 9 highly homologous TCR beta variants was seen as apparently characteristic of ankylosing spondylitis blood. Significant enrichment of disease-linked clones was reported in matched ankylosing spondylitis synovial fluid. Some of the motif variants had earlier been found in reactive arthritis patients' fluid and blood. Those disease-linked clones were CD8+; they were also relatively rare in peripheral blood.

Sequencing was performed on blood, either unsorted or a sorted T cell fraction (not recorded which). The clonotype was recovered from a male donor with ankylosing spondylitis or in good health (not recorded which). This sequence joins TRBV5-1 and TRBJ2-7, with 10 bases fitting TRBD2. CDR3 DNA: TGCGCCAGCAGCTTAGGGCCTAGCGGGAGTGTGGATTACCGGCAGTACTTC. This encodes CASSLGPSGSVDYRQYF.